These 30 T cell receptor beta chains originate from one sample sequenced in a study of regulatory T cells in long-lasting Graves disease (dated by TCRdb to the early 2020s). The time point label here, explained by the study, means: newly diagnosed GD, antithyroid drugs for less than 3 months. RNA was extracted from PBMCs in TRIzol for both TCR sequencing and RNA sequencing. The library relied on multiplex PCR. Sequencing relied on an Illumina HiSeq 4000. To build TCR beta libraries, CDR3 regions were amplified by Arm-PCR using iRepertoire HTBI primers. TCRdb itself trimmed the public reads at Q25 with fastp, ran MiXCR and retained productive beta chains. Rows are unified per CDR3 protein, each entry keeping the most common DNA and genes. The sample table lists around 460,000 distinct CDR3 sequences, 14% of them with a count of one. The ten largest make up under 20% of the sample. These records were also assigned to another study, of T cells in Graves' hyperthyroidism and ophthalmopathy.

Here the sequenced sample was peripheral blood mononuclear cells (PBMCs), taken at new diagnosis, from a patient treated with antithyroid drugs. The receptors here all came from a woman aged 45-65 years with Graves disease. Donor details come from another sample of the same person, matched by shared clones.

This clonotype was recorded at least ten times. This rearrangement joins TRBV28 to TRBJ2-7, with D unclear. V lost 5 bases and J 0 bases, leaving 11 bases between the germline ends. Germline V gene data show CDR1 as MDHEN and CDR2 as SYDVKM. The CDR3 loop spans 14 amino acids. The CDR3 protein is CASSGDVYSYEQYF. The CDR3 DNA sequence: TGTGCCAGCAGTGGAGACGTTTACTCCTACGAGCAGTACTTC.

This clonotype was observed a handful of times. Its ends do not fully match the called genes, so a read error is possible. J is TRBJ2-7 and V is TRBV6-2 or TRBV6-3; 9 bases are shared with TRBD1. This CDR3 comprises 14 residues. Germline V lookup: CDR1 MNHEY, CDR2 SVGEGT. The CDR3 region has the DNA TGTGCCAGCAGATATGGGACAGGGTCCTCCGAGCAGTACTTC. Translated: CASRYGTGSSEQYF.

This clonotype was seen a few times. The CDR3 loop is CASSSDQGPSGANVLTF. In nucleotides, the CDR3 is TGTGCCAGCAGTTCCGATCAGGGTCCCTCTGGGGCCAACGTCCTGACTTTC. The V and J genes are TRBV6-5 and TRBJ2-6; the D gene is possibly TRBD1 (5 bases). In germline, CDR1 is MNHEY, CDR2 SVGAGI. Trimming shortened V by 4 bases and J by 0 bases, and 13 bases separated the two germline ends. CDR3 size: 17 residues.

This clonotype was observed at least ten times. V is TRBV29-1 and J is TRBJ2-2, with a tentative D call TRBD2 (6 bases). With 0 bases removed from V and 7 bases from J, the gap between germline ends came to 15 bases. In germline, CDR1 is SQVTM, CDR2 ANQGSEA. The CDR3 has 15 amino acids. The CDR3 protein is CSVEERGLSYGELFF. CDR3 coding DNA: TGCAGCGTTGAAGAACGAGGACTATCCTACGGGGAGCTGTTTTTT.

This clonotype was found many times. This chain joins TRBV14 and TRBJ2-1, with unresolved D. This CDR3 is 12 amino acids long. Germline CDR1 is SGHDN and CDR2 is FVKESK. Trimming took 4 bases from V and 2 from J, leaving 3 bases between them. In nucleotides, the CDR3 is TGTGCCAGCAGCCGGGCCTACAATGAGCAGTTCTTC. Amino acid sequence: CASSRAYNEQFF.

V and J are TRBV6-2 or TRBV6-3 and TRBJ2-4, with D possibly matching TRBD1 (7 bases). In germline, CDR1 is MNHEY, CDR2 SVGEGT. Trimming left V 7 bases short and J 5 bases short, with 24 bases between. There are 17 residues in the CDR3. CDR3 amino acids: CASNQRPTGTFENIQYF. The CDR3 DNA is TGTGCCAGCAACCAGCGTCCGACAGGGACTTTCGAAAACATTCAGTACTTC.

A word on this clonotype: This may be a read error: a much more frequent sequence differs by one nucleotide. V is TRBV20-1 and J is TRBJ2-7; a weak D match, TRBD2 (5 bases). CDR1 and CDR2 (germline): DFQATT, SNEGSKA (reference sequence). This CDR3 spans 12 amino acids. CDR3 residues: CSSGAEIYGQYF. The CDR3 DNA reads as TGCAGTTCCGGAGCGGAGATTTACGGGCAGTACTTC.

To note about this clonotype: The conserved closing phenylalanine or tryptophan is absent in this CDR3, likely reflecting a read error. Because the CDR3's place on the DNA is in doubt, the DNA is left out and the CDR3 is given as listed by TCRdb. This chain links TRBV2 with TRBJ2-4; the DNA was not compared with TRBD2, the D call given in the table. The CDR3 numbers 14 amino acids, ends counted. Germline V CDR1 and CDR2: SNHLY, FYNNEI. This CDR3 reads CASRPLRGEHPYYL.

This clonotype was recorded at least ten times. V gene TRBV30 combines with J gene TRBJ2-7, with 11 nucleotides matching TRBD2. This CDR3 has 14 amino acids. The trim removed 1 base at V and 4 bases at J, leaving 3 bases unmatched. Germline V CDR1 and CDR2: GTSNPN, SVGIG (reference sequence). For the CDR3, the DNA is TGTGCCTGGAGTGAACTAGCGGGAGTTTACGAGCAGTACTTC. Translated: CAWSELAGVYEQYF.

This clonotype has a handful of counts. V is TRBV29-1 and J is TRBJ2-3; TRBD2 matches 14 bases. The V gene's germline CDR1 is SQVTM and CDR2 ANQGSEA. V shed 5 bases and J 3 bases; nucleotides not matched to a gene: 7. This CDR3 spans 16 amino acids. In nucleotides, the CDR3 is TGCAGCGTTCCCGGGACTAGCGGGAGCGGAACAGATACGCAGTATTTT. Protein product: CSVPGTSGSGTDTQYF.

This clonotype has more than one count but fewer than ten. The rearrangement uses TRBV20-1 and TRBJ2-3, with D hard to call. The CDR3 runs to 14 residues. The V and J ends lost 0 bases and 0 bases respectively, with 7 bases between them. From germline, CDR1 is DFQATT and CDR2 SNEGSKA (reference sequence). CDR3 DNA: TGCAGTGCTAGAGATCGAGAGAGCACAGATACGCAGTATTTT. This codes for CSARDRESTDTQYF.

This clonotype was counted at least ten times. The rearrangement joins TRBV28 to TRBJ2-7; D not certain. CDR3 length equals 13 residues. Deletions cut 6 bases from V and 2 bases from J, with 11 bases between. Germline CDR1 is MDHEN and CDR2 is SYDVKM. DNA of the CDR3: TGTGCCAGCAGACCACAGAGCACCTACGAGCAGTACTTC. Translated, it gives CASRPQSTYEQYF.

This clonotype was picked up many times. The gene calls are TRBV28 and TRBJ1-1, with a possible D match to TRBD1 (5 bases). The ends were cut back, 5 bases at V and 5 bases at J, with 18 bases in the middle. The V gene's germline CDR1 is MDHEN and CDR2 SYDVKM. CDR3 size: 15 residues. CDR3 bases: TGTGCCAGCAGTCCACCAGCGGGGGTGATAACTGAAGCTTTCTTT. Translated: CASSPPAGVITEAFF. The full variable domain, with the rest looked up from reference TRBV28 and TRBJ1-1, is DVKVTQSSRYLVKRTGEKVFLECVQDMDHENMFWYRQDPGLGLRLIYFSYDVKMKEKGDIPEGYSVSREKKERFSLILESASTNQTSMYLCASSPPAGVITEAFFGQGTRLTVV.

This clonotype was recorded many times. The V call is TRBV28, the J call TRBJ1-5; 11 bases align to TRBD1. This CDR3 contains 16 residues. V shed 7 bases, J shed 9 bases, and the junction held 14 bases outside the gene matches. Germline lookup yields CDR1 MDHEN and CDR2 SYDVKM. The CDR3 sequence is CASKLGTGGYTGPQHF. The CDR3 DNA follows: TGTGCCAGCAAGCTTGGGACAGGGGGATACACCGGGCCCCAGCATTTT.

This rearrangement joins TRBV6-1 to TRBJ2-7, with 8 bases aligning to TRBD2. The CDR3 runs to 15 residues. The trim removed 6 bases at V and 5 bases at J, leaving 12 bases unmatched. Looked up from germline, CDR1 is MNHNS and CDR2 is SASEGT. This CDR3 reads CASSYLGLVGDEQYF. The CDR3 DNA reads TGTGCCAGCAGCTACCTGGGACTAGTGGGAGACGAGCAGTACTTC.

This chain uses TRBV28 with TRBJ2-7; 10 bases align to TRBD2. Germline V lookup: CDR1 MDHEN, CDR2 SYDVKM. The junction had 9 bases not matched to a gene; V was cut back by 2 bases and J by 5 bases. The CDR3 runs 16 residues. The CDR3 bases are TGTGCCAGCAGTTTACCTCTAGCGGGAGAAGGGGACGAGCAGTACTTC. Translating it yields CASSLPLAGEGDEQYF. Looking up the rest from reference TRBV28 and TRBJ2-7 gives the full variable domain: DVKVTQSSRYLVKRTGEKVFLECVQDMDHENMFWYRQDPGLGLRLIYFSYDVKMKEKGDIPEGYSVSREKKERFSLILESASTNQTSMYLCASSLPLAGEGDEQYFGPGTRLTVT.

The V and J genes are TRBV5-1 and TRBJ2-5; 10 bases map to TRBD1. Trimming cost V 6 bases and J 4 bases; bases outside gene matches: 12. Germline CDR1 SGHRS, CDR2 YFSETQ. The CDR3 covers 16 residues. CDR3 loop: CASKPAGTGVPETQYF. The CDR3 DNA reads TGCGCCAGCAAACCAGCCGGGACAGGGGTGCCAGAGACCCAGTACTTC. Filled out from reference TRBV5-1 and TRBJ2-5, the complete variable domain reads KAGVTQTPRYLIKTRGQQVTLSCSPISGHRSVSWYQQTPGQGLQFLFEYFSETQRNKGNFPGRFSGRQFSNSRSEMNVSTLELGDSALYLCASKPAGTGVPETQYFGPGTRLLVL.

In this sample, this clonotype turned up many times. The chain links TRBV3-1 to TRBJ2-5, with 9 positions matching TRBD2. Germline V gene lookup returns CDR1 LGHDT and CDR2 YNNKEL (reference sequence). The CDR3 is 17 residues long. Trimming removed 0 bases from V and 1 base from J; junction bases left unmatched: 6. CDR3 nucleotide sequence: TGTGCCAGCAGCCAAGACCTGGCTAGCGGGACCCAAGAGACCCAGTACTTC. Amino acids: CASSQDLASGTQETQYF.

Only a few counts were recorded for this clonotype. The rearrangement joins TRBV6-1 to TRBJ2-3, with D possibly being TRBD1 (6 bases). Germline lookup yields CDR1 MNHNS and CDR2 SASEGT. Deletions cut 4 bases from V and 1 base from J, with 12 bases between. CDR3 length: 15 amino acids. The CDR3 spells CASSVRTEGTDTQYF. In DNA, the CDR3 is TGTGCCAGCAGTGTCCGGACAGAAGGCACAGATACGCAGTATTTT.

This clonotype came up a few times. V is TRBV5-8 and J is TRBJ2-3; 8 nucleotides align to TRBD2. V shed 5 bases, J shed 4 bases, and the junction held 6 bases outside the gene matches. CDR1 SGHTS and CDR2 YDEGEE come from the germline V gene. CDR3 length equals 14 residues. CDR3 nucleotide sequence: TGTGCCAGCAGACCAGCGGGAGCCTCAGATACGCAGTATTTT. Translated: CASRPAGASDTQYF.

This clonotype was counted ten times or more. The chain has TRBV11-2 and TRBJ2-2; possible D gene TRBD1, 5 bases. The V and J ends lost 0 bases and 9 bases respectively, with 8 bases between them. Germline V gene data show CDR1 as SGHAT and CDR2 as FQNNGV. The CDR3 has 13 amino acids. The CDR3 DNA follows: TGTGCCAGCAGCTTAGAACTGGACAGGGAGCTGTTTTTT. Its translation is CASSLELDRELFF.

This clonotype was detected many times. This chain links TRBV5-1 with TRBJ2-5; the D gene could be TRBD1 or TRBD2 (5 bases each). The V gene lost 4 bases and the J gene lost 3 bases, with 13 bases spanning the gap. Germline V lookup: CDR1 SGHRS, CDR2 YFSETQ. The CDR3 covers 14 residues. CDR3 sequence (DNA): TGCGCCAGCAGCGAACCGGGGCGAAAAGAGACCCAGTACTTC. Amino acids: CASSEPGRKETQYF.

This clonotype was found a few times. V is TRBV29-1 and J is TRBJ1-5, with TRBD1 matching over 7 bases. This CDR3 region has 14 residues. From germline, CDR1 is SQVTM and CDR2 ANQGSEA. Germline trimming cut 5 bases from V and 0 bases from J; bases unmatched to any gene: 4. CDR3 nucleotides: TGCAGCGTTACACAGGGGTATAGCAATCAGCCCCAGCATTTT. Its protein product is CSVTQGYSNQPQHF.

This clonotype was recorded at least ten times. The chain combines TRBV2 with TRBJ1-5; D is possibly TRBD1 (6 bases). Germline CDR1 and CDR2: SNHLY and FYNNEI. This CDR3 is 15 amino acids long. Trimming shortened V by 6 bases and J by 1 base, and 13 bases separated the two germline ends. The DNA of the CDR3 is TGTGCCAGCAGCCAACAGGGTCTGAGCAATCAGCCCCAGCATTTT. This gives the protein CASSQQGLSNQPQHF.

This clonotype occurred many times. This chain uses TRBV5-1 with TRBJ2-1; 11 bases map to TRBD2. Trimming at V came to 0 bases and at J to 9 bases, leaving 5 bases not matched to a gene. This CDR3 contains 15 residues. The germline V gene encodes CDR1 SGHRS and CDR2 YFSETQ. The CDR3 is CASSLGPLAGVEQFF. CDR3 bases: TGCGCCAGCAGCTTGGGTCCACTAGCGGGAGTTGAGCAGTTCTTC.

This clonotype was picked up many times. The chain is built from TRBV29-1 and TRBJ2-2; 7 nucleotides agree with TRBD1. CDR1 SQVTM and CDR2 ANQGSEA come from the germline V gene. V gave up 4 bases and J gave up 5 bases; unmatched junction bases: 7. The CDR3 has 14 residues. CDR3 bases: TGCAGCGTTGCCGACAGGGCTCGGACCGGGGAGCTGTTTTTT. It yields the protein CSVADRARTGELFF.

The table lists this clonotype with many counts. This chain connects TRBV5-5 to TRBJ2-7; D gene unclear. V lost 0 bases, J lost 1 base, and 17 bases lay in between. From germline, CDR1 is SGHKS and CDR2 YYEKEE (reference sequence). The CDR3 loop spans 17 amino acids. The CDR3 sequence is CASSLGLGRSASYEQYF. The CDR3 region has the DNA TGTGCCAGCAGCTTGGGATTAGGCAGGAGTGCTTCCTACGAGCAGTACTTC.

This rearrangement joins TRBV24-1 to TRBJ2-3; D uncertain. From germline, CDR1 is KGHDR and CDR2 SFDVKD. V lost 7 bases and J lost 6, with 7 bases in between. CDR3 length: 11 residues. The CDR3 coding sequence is TGTGCCACCAGCGTGAGGGATACGCAGTATTTT. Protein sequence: CATSVRDTQYF.

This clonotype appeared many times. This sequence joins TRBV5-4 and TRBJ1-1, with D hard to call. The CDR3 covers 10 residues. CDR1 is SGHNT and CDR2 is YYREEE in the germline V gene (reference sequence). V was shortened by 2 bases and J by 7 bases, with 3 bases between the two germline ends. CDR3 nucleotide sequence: TGTGCCAGCAGCTTCCTTGAAGCTTTCTTT. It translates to CASSFLEAFF.

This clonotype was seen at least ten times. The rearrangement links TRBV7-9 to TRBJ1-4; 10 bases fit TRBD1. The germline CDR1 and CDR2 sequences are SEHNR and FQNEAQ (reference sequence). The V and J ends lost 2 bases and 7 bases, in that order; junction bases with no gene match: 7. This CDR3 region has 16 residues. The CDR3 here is CASSLLPGTGVEKLFF. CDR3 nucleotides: TGTGCCAGCAGCTTACTCCCCGGGACAGGGGTTGAAAAACTGTTTTTT. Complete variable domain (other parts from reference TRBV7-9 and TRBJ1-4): DTGVSQNPRHKITKRGQNVTFRCDPISEHNRLYWYRQTLGQGPEFLTYFQNEAQLEKSRLLSDRFSAERPKGSFSTLEIQRTEQGDSAMYLCASSLLPGTGVEKLFFGSGTQLSVL.